This T cell receptor beta chain stems from a study of cytomegalovirus exposure and HLA in healthy donors. The protocol was immunoSEQ multiplex PCR, while the TCRdb copy is restricted to in-frame clones and leaves out a portion. Among 180,000 or so clones listed, approximately 89% were seen once. With 5 bases removed from V and 3 bases from J, the gap between germline ends came to 14 bases. The CDR3 has 14 residues. CDR1 is SGHNT and CDR2 is YENEEA in the germline V gene. This clone was detected only a few times. Its antigen is unidentified. Notes on the study in general: According to the study, 160 or so TCR beta chains were cytomegalovirus-associated.

The clonotype originates from a man aged 30-40 years in good health and CMV-seropositive. The genes are TRBV11-3 and TRBJ2-7; D unclear. The material sequenced was PBMCs. The CDR3 is CASSRDMQDYEQYF. The CDR3 DNA reads TGTGCCAGCAGCCGAGATATGCAGGACTACGAGCAGTACTTC. The entire variable domain, with the rest obtained from reference TRBV11-3 and TRBJ2-7, is as follows: EAGVVQSPRYKIIEKKQPVAFWCNPISGHNTLYWYLQNLGQGPELLIRYENEEAVDDSQLPKDRFSAERLKGVDSTLKIQPAELGDSAVYLCASSRDMQDYEQYFGPGTRLTVT.